The present T cell receptor (beta chain) was sequenced within a study of early T cells in non-severe SARS-CoV-2 infection. Study-wide context: Chains were not paired, and sequencing was done on bulk RNA from unsorted whole blood.

Unique molecular identifiers were attached to individual cDNA molecules. MiXCR, applied by TCRdb to the 5' RACE reads, yields one record per CDR3 protein. The sample shows roughly 40,000 distinct CDR3 sequences, 7% to 8% of them seen only once. General study findings and limits: VDJdb matching skewed toward anti-spike CD8 responses, missing private and CD4 specificities.

Of note for this clonotype: Its antigen remains unidentified.

The V gene lost 1 base and the J gene lost 4 bases, with 9 bases spanning the gap. The CDR3 runs 14 residues. From germline, CDR1 is SGHTA and CDR2 FQGNSA. The TCR originated in an adult who was a healthcare worker with PCR-confirmed SARS-CoV-2 infection or an uninfected control (not recorded which). The chain carries TRBV7-2 and TRBJ2-3, with unresolved D. The sample consisted of whole blood. CDR3 protein: CASSLVTYSDTQYF. CDR3 sequence (DNA): TGTGCCAGCAGCTTAGTGACTTACTCAGATACGCAGTATTTT.